The present T cell receptor beta chain was sequenced within a study of blood T cell repertoires in COVID-19 (dated by TCRdb to the early 2020s). In the study overall: Collaborator samples came from the United States, Italy and Spain and covered acute and convalescent phases of COVID-19. The samples were drawn from two sources: the first 160 participants of the ongoing ImmuneRACE study, and 1,200 or so subjects contributed by 6 global collaborators. Nearly every sample came with metadata listing a de-identified subject ID, COVID-19 status, age in years and sex. The material from the prospective study consisted of cDNA or gDNA derived from T cells, B-cell-depleted T cells, or PBMCs. Where available, HLA class I and class II types were taken from metadata supplied by the sample provider and were not determined by assay-based typing. Deeply sampled blood TCRbeta repertoires from subjects exposed to, actively infected with, or recovered from COVID-19 were included in the dataset. The repertoires were released in a freely available public database intended as a resource for research on the immune response to SARS-CoV-2. General study outcomes and caveats: The amount of clinical and demographic metadata varied by source and participant and was provided uncurated.

The germline V gene gives CDR1 as MDHEN and CDR2 as SYDVKM. Cut back by 5 bases and 11 bases, the V and J ends lie 15 bases apart. There are 12 amino acids in the CDR3, from cysteine to phenylalanine inclusive. Only the CDR3 region is kept as DNA, spanning 36 bases read in frame from base 1. Collaborating institutions collected whole blood in K2EDTA tubes following their own protocols. For TCRbeta analysis, collaborator samples were shipped as frozen whole blood, as isolated PBMCs, or as DNA extracted from either sample type. TCRbeta CDR3 regions were amplified from genomic DNA by means of the immunoSEQ Assay, a bias-controlled multiplex PCR. In the authors' own workflow: Nucleated cell counts per sample were estimated from amplification of reference gene primers within the assay. To quantify the absolute abundance of each unique TCRbeta CDR3 rearrangement, sequence reads were collapsed and filtered. For each sample, productive Simpson clonality was calculated as the square root of Simpson's diversity index over productive rearrangements. As stored in TCRdb, this immuneACCESS dataset retains in-frame rearrangements with V and J assigned. A fraction of the clones does not appear; measured against another copy, unresolved V genes explain less than half of the discrepancy, and the remainder lacks a known reason. That table is the source of V, J and clone size, and D and trimming were worked out from the DNA. Within this sample are around 110,000 clones, with roughly 84% of them counted one time only. Jointly, the top ten make up approximately 0.75% of the sample.

About this clone itself: Its antigen remains unidentified. No per-base quality is available; no much larger clone lies one base away.

The sequence is built from TRBV28 and TRBJ1-1; no D gene call is confident. The receptor was derived from a woman in her 70s with acute or convalescent COVID-19. Sequenced: peripheral blood. In nucleotides, the sequence is TGTGCCAGCAGTGATAACAGAAGTCGCGCTTTCTTT. Its translation is CASSDNRSRAFF.